This T cell receptor (beta chain) was captured by sequencing in a study of blood T cell repertoires in COVID-19. Study information: COVID-19 samples, acute and convalescent, were from the United States, Italy and Spain. PBMCs, B-cell-depleted T cells, or T cells were the source of the cDNA or gDNA that made up the material.

This CDR3 has 14 amino acids. Trimming took 2 bases from V and 3 from J, leaving 10 bases between them. The V gene's germline CDR1 is LGHNT and CDR2 FRNRAP. Per the authors' pipeline: Amplifying reference gene primers gave estimates of nucleated cell counts. Method: immunoSEQ multiplex PCR; TCRdb's copy keeps in-frame clones and lacks some. D and trimming come from the DNA, and the V and J calls and clone size come from that table. The sample records 200,000 to 300,000 clones, over 65% being singletons. The TCR comes from a woman aged 80 or over with acute or convalescent COVID-19. The sample consisted of peripheral blood. The chain joins TRBV12-5 to TRBJ1-2; D is ambiguous. Here the CDR3 reads CASGLLGRDYGYTF. CDR3 DNA: TGTGCTAGTGGTTTGTTGGGGAGGGACTATGGCTACACCTTC.